The clone carrying this T cell receptor (beta chain) was detected ten times or more. This specimen belongs to a study of T cell clonality in common variable immunodeficiency. The protocol was immunoSEQ multiplex PCR, while the TCRdb copy is restricted to in-frame clones and leaves out a portion. This sample shows tens of thousands of clones and no singletons; 10% rests with the ten largest. Material for sequencing was peripheral blood mononuclear cells. The source is a person aged 18 to 69 in good health.

This CDR3 reads CASSFSGTGKTEAFF. CDR3 bases read: TGCGCCAGCAGCTTCTCCGGGACAGGGAAGACTGAA. This chain connects TRBV5-1 to TRBJ1-1; 9 bases fit TRBD1. Read sequence stops 3 residues before the CDR3 end, and the germline J gene provides the missing end. The CDR3 loop spans 15 amino acids. In germline, CDR1 is SGHRS, CDR2 YFSETQ. J gave up 5 bases and V 2 bases, and 7 bases lay outside the gene matches.